These T cell receptor beta chains were read from a single sample in a study of neurological immune-mediated disorders. TCRdb passed the 5' RACE reads through MiXCR, listing each CDR3 protein once. The data hold tens of thousands of distinct CDR3 sequences, with roughly an eighth observed a single time. Sequencing used PBMCs. The receptors were gathered from a female donor with HTLV-1-associated myelopathy (HAM/TSP). Each CDR3 is given with its conserved first and last residue. A D gene is named only where the DNA matches it firmly. Clone size is shown for a subset of rows, as once, few, many or a class of expanded clone.

size,J,V,D,length,DNA,CDR3
.,TRBJ2-7,TRBV6-6,TRBD2,14,TGTGCCAGAAGTTACGGGGGGGAAGGCTACGAGCAGTACTTC,CARSYGGEGYEQYF
many,TRBJ2-2,TRBV2,.,18,TGTGCCAGCAGTGAAGCGCCCGGGGATATATGGAACACCGGGGAGCTGTTTTTT,CASSEAPGDIWNTGELFF
many,TRBJ2-7,TRBV20-1,TRBD2,14,TGCAGTGCCCCGATTAGCGGGGGGTCCTACGAGCAGTACTTC,CSAPISGGSYEQYF
.,TRBJ2-1,TRBV9,.,18,TGTGCCAGCAGCCCACAATGGATCTGGACTAGTGGGGGGGCCCGTCAATTCTTC,CASSPQWIWTSGGARQFF
many,TRBJ2-3,TRBV10-3,.,13,TGTGCCACGTTGGGGTACGGCACAGATACGCAGTATTTT,CATLGYGTDTQYF
many,TRBJ2-2,TRBV5-1,.,16,TGCGCCAGCAGATCTTCGGGGCAAACGAACACCGGGGAGCTGTTTTTT,CASRSSGQTNTGELFF
few,TRBJ2-1,TRBV10-3,.,16,TGTGCCATCAGTGACTTCAGCCCTAGCTCCTACAATGAGCAGTTCTTC,CAISDFSPSSYNEQFF
many,TRBJ1-4,TRBV5-1,.,13,TGCGCCAGCAGCCCGACGGACGCCGAAAAACTGTTTTTT,CASSPTDAEKLFF
few,TRBJ2-3,TRBV27,TRBD2,19,TGTGCCAGCAGTTTAATAACCCTCTGGAGGCGGGGGGGCACAGATACGCAGTATTTT,CASSLITLWRRGGTDTQYF
many,TRBJ2-7,TRBV29-1,TRBD1,11,TGCAGCGTGGGCCAGGGGGACGAGCAGTACTTC,CSVGQGDEQYF